These 5 T cell receptor beta chains came from one sample sequenced in a study of blood T cell repertoires in COVID-19. Assay: immunoSEQ multiplex PCR; the TCRdb copy retains only in-frame clones and omits some. The sample has about 110,000 clones, approximately 67% seen once. The specimen sequenced was peripheral blood. These receptors came from a woman aged 55-69 years with acute or convalescent COVID-19.

The chain links TRBV5-4 to TRBJ1-1; no clear D gene. Germline assignment: CDR1 SGHNT and CDR2 YYREEE (reference sequence). V gave up 6 bases and J gave up 7 bases, with 10 bases separating them. The CDR3 spans 11 residues. The CDR3 DNA follows: TGTGCCAGCACAGGAGAGGGTGAAGCTTTCTTT. Its protein is CASTGEGEAFF.

This clone showed up just once. The J gene is TRBJ1-2, the V gene TRBV19, with 7 bases that match TRBD1. The V and J ends lost 6 bases and 3 bases, in that order; junction bases with no gene match: 4. The germline gives CDR1 LNHDA, CDR2 SQIVND (reference sequence). The CDR3 covers 13 residues. CDR3 sequence reads: CASRPGQYYGYTF. CDR3 nucleotide sequence: TGTGCCAGTAGACCGGGACAGTACTATGGCTACACCTTC.

The CDR3 DNA is TGTGCCAGCAGCCAAGACGCAGGGGGCAAGTATAATTCACCCCTCCACTTT. Its protein product is CASSQDAGGKYNSPLHF. The chain is built from TRBV4-2 and TRBJ1-6; 8 nucleotides line up with TRBD1. The V gene's germline CDR1 is LGHNA and CDR2 YNFKEQ. The CDR3 is made up of 17 amino acids. The V and J ends lost 0 bases and 4 bases, in that order; junction bases with no gene match: 5.

Remarks on this clone: A much bigger clone sits one base away, suggesting this may be a read error. The same CDR3 is also encoded by other DNA sequences in this sample. The chain recombines TRBV7-9 with TRBJ2-5; no clear D gene. Germline values: CDR1 SEHNR, CDR2 FQNEAQ (reference sequence). The CDR3 loop spans 13 amino acids. For the CDR3, the DNA is TGTGCCAGCAGGTCCCCGTACCAGGAGACCCAGTACTTC. Encoded protein: CASRSPYQETQYF.

Only a few counts were recorded for this clone. The V gene is TRBV19, the J gene TRBJ1-1; no reliable D call. V was shortened by 2 bases and J by 4 bases, with 11 bases between the two germline ends. The CDR3 covers 14 residues. CDR1 LNHDA and CDR2 SQIVND come from the germline V gene (reference sequence). The CDR3 here is CASSIRQEGTEAFF. As DNA, the CDR3 is TGTGCCAGTAGTATAAGGCAGGAAGGCACTGAAGCTTTCTTT. Filled out from reference TRBV19 and TRBJ1-1, the complete variable domain reads DGGITQSPKYLFRKEGQNVTLSCEQNLNHDAMYWYRQDPGQGLRLIYYSQIVNDFQKGDIAEGYSVSREKKESFPLTVTSAQKNPTAFYLCASSIRQEGTEAFFGQGTRLTVV.